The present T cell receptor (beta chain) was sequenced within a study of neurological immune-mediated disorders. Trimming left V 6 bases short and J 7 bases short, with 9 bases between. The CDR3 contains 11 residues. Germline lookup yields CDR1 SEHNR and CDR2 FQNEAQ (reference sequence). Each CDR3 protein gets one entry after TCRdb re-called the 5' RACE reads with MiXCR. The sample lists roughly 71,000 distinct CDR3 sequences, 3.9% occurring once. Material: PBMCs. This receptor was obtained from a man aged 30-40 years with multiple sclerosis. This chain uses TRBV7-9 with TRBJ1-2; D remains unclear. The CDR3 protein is CASSSVFGYTF. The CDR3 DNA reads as TGTGCCAGCAGTTCGGTATTTGGCTACACCTTC.